These 11 T cell receptor beta chains were all obtained from the same sample, sequenced in a study of technical replicates of blood from a few donors. TCRdb keeps only in-frame clones here, not all; method: immunoSEQ multiplex PCR. The repertoire holds 75,000 to 100,000 clones, approximately 94% seen once, with about 0.22% in the top ten. Sequencing input: T cells isolated from PBMCs. The receptors here all came from a human donor in good health.

The V and J genes are TRBV12-5 and TRBJ1-1; unclear D gene. CDR3 length equals 15 residues. Looked up from germline, CDR1 is LGHNT and CDR2 is FRNRAP. V was pared by 0 bases and J by 6 bases, with 14 bases between. The CDR3 protein is CASGLVGGLGAEAFF. The CDR3 bases are TGTGCTAGTGGTTTGGTAGGAGGGTTGGGTGCTGAAGCTTTCTTT.

This clone was seen just once. This rearrangement joins TRBV5-1 to TRBJ1-2; 7 bases map to TRBD1. CDR1 SGHRS and CDR2 YFSETQ come from the germline V gene. J gave up 3 bases and V 3 bases, and 14 bases lay outside the gene matches. The CDR3 contains 17 residues. In DNA form, the CDR3 reads TGCGCCAGCAGCTCCCCCTCGCTCCGAGGGACAGACTATGGCTACACCTTC. Translating it yields CASSSPSLRGTDYGYTF.

This clone was found once. The chain combines TRBV18 with TRBJ1-3; D ambiguous. The CDR3 has 15 amino acids. CDR1 is KGHSH, CDR2 LQKENI, per germline. Deletions cut 2 bases from V and 2 bases from J, with 10 bases between. The CDR3, as DNA: TGTGCCAGCTCACCAAATGATGCTACTGGAAACACCATATATTTT. It encodes CASSPNDATGNTIYF.

The chain recombines TRBV4-1 with TRBJ2-5, with 8 bases lining up with TRBD2. This CDR3 is built from 16 residues. The V gene's germline CDR1 is MGHRA and CDR2 YSYEKL. The V segment lost 4 bases and the J segment 5 bases; nucleotides outside the gene matches: 12. In DNA, the CDR3 is TGCGCCAGCAGCCCCGAGAGCGGGAGCCTTTACGAGACCCAGTACTTC. It encodes CASSPESGSLYETQYF.

V gene TRBV27 combines with J gene TRBJ2-5, with D maybe TRBD2 (6 bases). The ends were cut back, 5 bases at V and 0 bases at J, with 16 bases in the middle. This CDR3 spans 16 amino acids. Germline values: CDR1 MNHEY, CDR2 SMNVEV (reference sequence). The CDR3 DNA is TGTGCCAGCAGTCTCAGGGCGGGGAGGTACCAAGAGACCCAGTACTTC. Translation gives CASSLRAGRYQETQYF.

The gene calls are TRBV6-4 and TRBJ1-1; D unclear. V was shortened by 4 bases and J by 3 bases, with 9 bases between the two germline ends. In germline, CDR1 is MRHNA, CDR2 SNTAGT. The CDR3 contains 13 residues. This CDR3 is CASSARLYTEAFF. CDR3 nucleotides: TGTGCCAGCAGTGCCCGTTTGTACACTGAAGCTTTCTTT.

Of note for this clone: This CDR3 is also generated by other DNA sequences in the sample. This chain connects TRBV5-1 to TRBJ1-1; D is unresolved. The V gene's germline CDR1 is SGHRS and CDR2 YFSETQ. The germline V and J ends were trimmed by 0 bases and 1 base, with 7 bases remaining between them. The CDR3 runs to 14 residues. The CDR3 loop is CASSLAGGNTEAFF. CDR3 bases: TGCGCCAGCAGCTTGGCCGGAGGGAACACTGAAGCTTTCTTT.

This rearrangement joins TRBV29-1 to TRBJ1-2; D gene uncertain. This CDR3 has 12 residues. CDR1 is SQVTM and CDR2 is ANQGSEA in the germline V gene. Between the trimmed V and J ends, which lost 2 bases and 5 bases, there was a span of 9 bases. CDR3 DNA: TGCAGCGTTGAACCCGGAGGATATGGCTACACCTTC. It encodes CSVEPGGYGYTF.

This sequence joins TRBV11-2 and TRBJ2-7; D might be TRBD1 (6 bases). This CDR3 spans 15 amino acids. V was clipped by 6 bases and J by 4 bases, with 19 bases between them. CDR1 and CDR2 (germline): SGHAT, FQNNGV. In DNA, the CDR3 is TGTGCCAGCAGACGGAGACAGGACCGAGTTTACGAGCAGTACTTC. Protein sequence: CASRRRQDRVYEQYF.

The rearrangement uses TRBV30 and TRBJ1-4; 7 bases map to TRBD1. V dropped 3 bases and J dropped 0; count of bases not matched to a gene: 7. The CDR3 totals 16 residues. The germline V gene encodes CDR1 GTSNPN and CDR2 SVGIG (reference sequence). CDR3 region: CAWSQRTGATNEKLFF. The CDR3 bases are TGTGCCTGGAGCCAACGAACAGGGGCAACTAATGAAAAACTGTTTTTT.

The chain recombines TRBV6-5 with TRBJ2-7; D is perhaps TRBD1 (6 bases). Germline loops: CDR1 MNHEY, CDR2 SVGAGI. The CDR3 length is 11 residues. The germline V and J ends were trimmed by 8 bases and 4 bases, with 9 bases remaining between them. The CDR3 coding sequence is TGTGCCAGCGGCGACAGGTACGAGCAGTACTTC. This sequence encodes CASGDRYEQYF.